This T cell receptor beta chain was sequenced during a study of OX40 agonist ivuxolimab in advanced cancers. Study-level background: One patient with hepatocellular carcinoma and two with cutaneous melanoma, three in all, had partial responses.

This clone was seen a single time. Its antigen is not identified. The V gene end was trimmed by 4 bases and the J gene end by 3 bases; junction bases not matched to a gene: 10. Germline lookup yields CDR1 SGHRS and CDR2 YFSETQ. The CDR3 runs 16 residues. Study findings and constraints: The authors did not determine the antigen specificity of the expanded peripheral T cells. More expanded clones were found, on average, in CD8+ than in CD4+ T cells.

Produced via immunoSEQ multiplex PCR; TCRdb's table is partial and in-frame only. The sample has around 60,000 clones; about 87% are singletons. This chain joins TRBV5-1 and TRBJ2-3; 8 bases line up with TRBD2. The sample here was CD4+ or CD8+ T cells sorted from blood, taken in a trial of the OX40 agonist ivuxolimab. This TCR derives from an adult with an advanced solid tumor such as melanoma, head and neck, liver or kidney cancer. The DNA of the CDR3 is TGCGCCAGCAGCCCGGGGATCAGCGGGAGAACAGATACGCAGTATTTT. As protein: CASSPGISGRTDTQYF.